This T cell receptor (beta chain) is from a study of CD4 T cells in relation to SARS-CoV-2 and coronaviruses. From germline, CDR1 is MNHEY and CDR2 SVGAGI. This CDR3 is built from 15 residues. V gave up 2 bases and J gave up 2 bases; unmatched junction bases: 5. Method: immunoSEQ multiplex PCR; TCRdb's copy keeps in-frame clones and lacks some. Among approximately 41,000 clones listed, about 80% were seen once. Turning to this clone: Its antigen is undetermined.

This chain connects TRBV6-5 to TRBJ1-1; TRBD1 aligns across 7 bases. The sample consisted of naive CD4+ T cells from PBMCs, cultured in vitro. Subset meaning: naive CD4+ T cells isolated by negative enrichment. The TCR comes from an adult with COVID-19. The DNA for the CDR3 is TGTGCCAGCAGTTACAACAGGGGTAGTAACACTGAAGCTTTCTTT. Translation gives CASSYNRGSNTEAFF.